These 28 T cell receptor beta chains originate from one sample sequenced in a study of blood T cells in healthy people across ages. Together with a sample-barcoded 5' primer, a J-beta primer mix was included in a second PCR lasting about 7 to 11 cycles. TCRdb reprocessed the 5' RACE reads via MiXCR and lists one record per CDR3 protein. The data hold about a million distinct CDR3 sequences, with roughly 48% observed a single time. Sequenced: blood. The receptors were gathered from a man younger than 45 in good health.

The genes are TRBV5-1 and TRBJ2-5, with D unresolved. The V end lost 2 bases, the J end lost 1 base, and 9 bases lay between the germline ends. CDR1 and CDR2 from the germline V gene are SGHRS and YFSETQ. CDR3 length equals 14 residues. DNA of the CDR3: TGCGCCAGCAGCTTCATCGGTTTCCAAGAGACCCAGTACTTC. Residues: CASSFIGFQETQYF.

This sequence joins TRBV10-3 and TRBJ2-3; D gene unclear. Germline CDR1 reads ENHRY; CDR2 reads SYGVKD. V shed 4 bases and J shed 0 bases, with 8 bases lying between them. The CDR3 is made up of 14 amino acids. CDR3 sequence reads: CAISGVPSTDTQYF. CDR3 DNA: TGTGCCATCAGTGGGGTTCCTAGCACAGATACGCAGTATTTT.

The CDR3 reads CSASHRDRDYNEQFF. CDR3 in DNA: TGCAGTGCTTCACACCGGGACAGGGATTACAATGAGCAGTTCTTC. The chain joins TRBV20-1 to TRBJ2-1; 9 bases agree with TRBD1. Germline trimming cut 5 bases from V and 4 bases from J; bases unmatched to any gene: 9. Germline loops: CDR1 DFQATT, CDR2 SNEGSKA (reference sequence). The CDR3 runs to 15 residues.

The chain couples TRBV5-1 to TRBJ1-2, with D maybe TRBD1 (6 bases). Germline V CDR1 and CDR2: SGHRS, YFSETQ. This CDR3 is 14 amino acids long. The V end was cut by 0 bases, the J end by 8 bases, with 14 bases between. As DNA, the CDR3 is TGCGCCAGCAGCTTGGATACAGGGTCGGGGGGCTACACCTTC. This translates into CASSLDTGSGGYTF. Full variable domain (missing parts from reference TRBV5-1 and TRBJ1-2): KAGVTQTPRYLIKTRGQQVTLSCSPISGHRSVSWYQQTPGQGLQFLFEYFSETQRNKGNFPGRFSGRQFSNSRSEMNVSTLELGDSALYLCASSLDTGSGGYTFGSGTRLTVV.

To note about this clonotype: The junction departs from the called germline gene at one end, perhaps through a read error. J is TRBJ1-5 and V is TRBV7-2; D is ambiguous. Germline CDR1 SGHTA, CDR2 FQGNSA. This CDR3 has 15 residues. CDR3 DNA: TGTGCCAGCAGCCTAGCGCAAGGGCAACCTCAGCCCCAGCATTTT. Protein sequence: CASSLAQGQPQPQHF. Combining the CDR3 with reference TRBV7-2 and TRBJ1-5 gives the whole variable domain GAGVSQSPSNKVTEKGKDVELRCDPISGHTALYWYRQSLGQGLEFLIYFQGNSAPDKSGLPSDRFSAERTGGSVSTLTIQRTQQEDSAVYLCASSLAQGQPQPQHFGDGTRLSIL.

The chain links TRBV5-1 to TRBJ2-5; D is undetermined. Trimming removed 4 bases at V and 1 base at J, with 8 bases between. The CDR3 loop spans 13 amino acids. CDR1 SGHRS and CDR2 YFSETQ come from the germline V gene. CDR3 nucleotide sequence: TGCGCCAGCAGCGCCACCCCCCAAGAGACCCAGTACTTC. This encodes CASSATPQETQYF. The entire variable domain, with the rest obtained from reference TRBV5-1 and TRBJ2-5, is as follows: KAGVTQTPRYLIKTRGQQVTLSCSPISGHRSVSWYQQTPGQGLQFLFEYFSETQRNKGNFPGRFSGRQFSNSRSEMNVSTLELGDSALYLCASSATPQETQYFGPGTRLLVL.

CDR3 sequence reads: CSAIPSQGARGYGYTF. The DNA of the CDR3 is TGCAGTGCCATCCCCTCACAGGGGGCGAGAGGCTATGGCTACACCTTC. V and J are TRBV20-1 and TRBJ1-2; 9 nucleotides match TRBD1. In germline, CDR1 is DFQATT, CDR2 SNEGSKA (reference sequence). V lost 6 bases to trimming and J lost 4 bases; unmatched junction nucleotides: 15. The CDR3 sequence is 16 residues long.

The chain couples TRBV7-3 to TRBJ1-1; D is undetermined. This CDR3 comprises 13 residues. V was clipped by 5 bases and J by 8 bases, with 15 bases between them. CDR1 SGHTA and CDR2 FQGTGA come from the germline V gene. The CDR3 here is CASSPDPNLEAFF. The CDR3 DNA reads as TGTGCCAGCAGCCCCGACCCGAACCTAGAAGCTTTCTTT.

The sample holds a few counts of this clonotype. The J gene is TRBJ2-5, the V gene TRBV11-2; D may be TRBD1 or TRBD2 (6 bases each). Germline CDR1 reads SGHAT; CDR2 reads FQNNGV. This CDR3 spans 16 amino acids. The germline V and J ends were trimmed by 5 bases and 3 bases, with 19 bases remaining between them. The CDR3 is CASSPGASADKETQYF. The CDR3 DNA follows: TGTGCCAGCAGCCCGGGGGCCTCTGCGGATAAAGAGACCCAGTACTTC.

The chain carries TRBV20-1 and TRBJ1-1; 8 bases match TRBD1. The CDR3 contains 12 residues. V lost 5 bases to trimming and J lost 5 bases; unmatched junction nucleotides: 4. Germline loops: CDR1 DFQATT, CDR2 SNEGSKA (reference sequence). The CDR3 is CSASDRETEAFF. The CDR3 nucleotides are TGCAGTGCTTCGGACAGGGAAACTGAAGCTTTCTTT.

There are a few counts of this clonotype. V gene TRBV7-2 combines with J gene TRBJ2-7; TRBD1 is a possible D gene (5 bases). The J call may not be correct, given that the DNA end is closer to TRBJ2-5. Germline loops: CDR1 SGHTA, CDR2 FQGNSA. CDR3 length equals 13 residues. As DNA, the CDR3 is TGTGCCAGCAGCTTGGACACTTCGGGGACCCAGTACTTC. This gives the protein CASSLDTSGTQYF.

The chain employs TRBV20-1 and TRBJ2-5; 10 positions match TRBD2. This CDR3 spans 12 amino acids. Trimming cost V 3 bases and J 6 bases; bases outside gene matches: 1. From germline, CDR1 is DFQATT and CDR2 SNEGSKA (reference sequence). The CDR3 reads CSARGLAKTQYF. The CDR3 DNA reads as TGCAGTGCTAGGGGACTAGCGAAGACCCAGTACTTC.

The sample holds a few counts of this clonotype. This chain connects TRBV15 to TRBJ2-7; 7 bases match TRBD1. Germline-derived CDR1 and CDR2 are LNHNV and YYDKDF (reference sequence). The CDR3 consists of 14 residues. Germline trimming cut 1 base from V and 2 bases from J; bases unmatched to any gene: 2. CDR3 sequence: CATSRVGGTYEQYF. The CDR3, as DNA: TGTGCCACCAGCAGAGTAGGGGGCACCTACGAGCAGTACTTC.

The CDR3 is CASSQAGSSTEAFF. Written as DNA, the CDR3 is TGTGCCAGCAGCCAGGCAGGGTCCTCTACTGAAGCTTTCTTT. The chain has TRBV4-2 and TRBJ1-1, with TRBD1 as a possible D gene (5 bases). CDR1 is LGHNA and CDR2 is YNFKEQ in the germline V gene. Trimming took off 3 bases at V and 5 bases at J, with 13 bases between the two ends. The CDR3 length is 14 residues.

The chain is built from TRBV11-1 and TRBJ2-4; 9 nucleotides match TRBD2. The last part of the DNA fits TRBJ2-7 better; the J call may be wrong. In germline, CDR1 is SGHAT, CDR2 FQDESV (reference sequence). The CDR3 has 14 amino acids. The CDR3 sequence: CASSSSGTGYEQYF. CDR3 in DNA: TGTGCCAGCAGCTCTAGCGGGACGGGCTACGAGCAGTACTTC.

A word on this clonotype: One end of the junction does not line up with germline, which may come from a read error. The rearrangement joins TRBV12-3 or TRBV12-4 to TRBJ1-1; D gene ambiguous. The CDR3 spans 14 residues. CDR3: CASSVALGRTEAFF. The CDR3 DNA follows: TGTGCCAGCAGTGTAGCGCTCGGGCGGACTGAAGCTTTCTTT.

The chain couples TRBV12-3 or TRBV12-4 to TRBJ1-5, with D possibly being TRBD1 (5 bases). This CDR3 is built from 16 residues. V was shortened by 2 bases and J by 1 base, with 12 bases between the two germline ends. CDR3 in amino acids: CASSLLAGLSNQPQHF. In nucleotides, the CDR3 is TGTGCCAGCAGTTTATTGGCAGGGTTAAGCAATCAGCCCCAGCATTTT.

This clonotype has just a few counts. The chain recombines TRBV29-1 with TRBJ2-7, with a possible D match to TRBD1 (6 bases). Germline CDR1 and CDR2: SQVTM and ANQGSEA. This CDR3 is 14 amino acids long. Trimming removed 4 bases at V and 2 bases at J, with 15 bases between. This CDR3 is CSVVATGLPYEQYF. Written as DNA, the CDR3 is TGCAGCGTTGTCGCGACAGGATTACCCTACGAGCAGTACTTC.

This clonotype was observed a few times. This rearrangement joins TRBV7-3 to TRBJ2-3; possibly TRBD2 for D (6 bases). Per germline, CDR1 SGHTA and CDR2 FQGTGA. CDR3 length: 15 residues. V was pared by 3 bases and J by 1 base, with 11 bases between. This chain's CDR3 is CASSFDSGGTDTQYF. In DNA, the CDR3 is TGTGCCAGCAGCTTCGATTCGGGGGGCACAGATACGCAGTATTTT.

This chain connects TRBV10-2 to TRBJ1-1; 10 nucleotides agree with TRBD1. Germline CDR1 reads WSHSY; CDR2 reads SAAADI. This CDR3 comprises 15 residues. Trimming took 8 bases from V and 4 from J; bases not matched to a gene: 10. The CDR3 loop is CASSRGQGESTEAFF. CDR3 bases: TGCGCCAGCTCGAGAGGACAGGGGGAGAGCACTGAAGCTTTCTTT.

At least ten counts were recorded for this clonotype. The genes are TRBV20-1 and TRBJ1-6, with TRBD1 matching over 9 bases. The CDR3 spans 13 residues. J lost 6 bases, V lost 6 bases, and 3 bases had no gene match. Germline V gene sequence: CDR1 DFQATT, CDR2 SNEGSKA (reference sequence). The CDR3 region is CSANRGPNSPLHF. The CDR3 nucleotides are TGCAGTGCGAACAGGGGGCCTAATTCACCCCTCCACTTT.

CDR3 nucleotide sequence: TGCGCCAGCAGCCAAGATCAGGCCCTATCCTACGAGCAGTACTTC. It yields the protein CASSQDQALSYEQYF. This chain joins TRBV4-3 and TRBJ2-7; D is undetermined. The CDR3 is 15 residues long. V was shortened by 0 bases and J by 1 base, with 10 bases between the two germline ends. The germline V gene has CDR1 LGHNA and CDR2 YSLEER.

The chain recombines TRBV28 with TRBJ1-1, with D possibly matching TRBD1 (6 bases). V was clipped by 7 bases and J by 0 bases, with 15 bases between them. CDR1 is MDHEN and CDR2 is SYDVKM in the germline V gene. The CDR3 extends over 15 amino acids. The CDR3 loop is CASTPWGGLNTEAFF. CDR3 sequence (DNA): TGTGCCAGCACCCCGTGGGGGGGCCTGAACACTGAAGCTTTCTTT.

This clonotype was counted between two and nine times. The genes are TRBV14 and TRBJ2-7; D is perhaps TRBD1 (6 bases). The ends were cut back, 3 bases at V and 2 bases at J, with 14 bases in the middle. The germline CDR1 and CDR2 sequences are SGHDN and FVKESK. The CDR3 is 15 amino acids. The CDR3 loop reads CASSQGRGVTYEQYF. The CDR3 DNA reads as TGTGCCAGCAGCCAGGGCAGGGGTGTAACCTACGAGCAGTACTTC.

V gene TRBV7-9 combines with J gene TRBJ1-2; no clear D gene. With 5 bases removed from V and 8 bases from J, the gap between germline ends came to 18 bases. CDR1 SEHNR and CDR2 FQNEAQ come from the germline V gene (reference sequence). The CDR3 has 14 amino acids. DNA of the CDR3: TGTGCCAGCAGCCCTATAGGAGAACTTCGGGGCTACACCTTC. Translated: CASSPIGELRGYTF.

In nucleotides, the CDR3 is TGTGCCAGCAGCCCCAGCGGGGTGAAAAACATTCAGTACTTC. Translated: CASSPSGVKNIQYF. The rearrangement uses TRBV11-2 and TRBJ2-7; 7 nucleotides line up with TRBD2. The better agreement between TRBJ2-4 and the DNA end casts doubt on the J call. CDR1 is SGHAT and CDR2 is FQNNGV in the germline V gene. CDR3 length: 14 amino acids.

This clonotype was detected once. The genes are TRBV6-2 or TRBV6-3 and TRBJ2-2, with 8 positions matching TRBD1. The junction had 6 bases not matched to a gene; V was cut back by 5 bases and J by 7 bases. This CDR3 region has 14 residues. The V gene's germline CDR1 is MNHEY and CDR2 SVGEGT. CDR3: CASSQQGVDGELFF. DNA of the CDR3: TGTGCCAGCAGTCAACAGGGGGTTGACGGGGAGCTGTTTTTT.

The chain links TRBV7-6 to TRBJ2-5, with 9 bases lining up with TRBD2. The V gene end was trimmed by 1 base and the J gene end by 2 bases; junction bases not matched to a gene: 5. Germline values: CDR1 SGHVS, CDR2 FNYEAQ. This CDR3 has 16 residues. CDR3 coding DNA: TGTGCCAGCAGCTTAGAGCGGGGGGATTTTCAAGAGACCCAGTACTTC. Translating it yields CASSLERGDFQETQYF.